Each of the 14 T cell receptor beta chains below was sequenced from the same sample in a study of OX40 agonist ivuxolimab in advanced cancers. Using immunoSEQ multiplex PCR, the repertoire was profiled, and TCRdb retains in-frame clones only, with some absent. The sample has about 65,000 clones, around 86% seen once. This material consisted of CD4+ or CD8+ T cells sorted from blood, taken in a trial of the OX40 agonist ivuxolimab. The receptors come from an adult with an advanced solid tumor such as melanoma, head and neck, liver or kidney cancer.

The gene calls are TRBV27 and TRBJ1-2; D is unclear. V gave up 8 bases and J gave up 1 base, with 17 bases separating them. The germline CDR1 and CDR2 sequences are MNHEY and SMNVEV (reference sequence). The CDR3 is 15 residues long. The CDR3 coding sequence is TGTGCCAGCCGTGTCCACGGCCTGGGTAACTATGGCTACACCTTC. This codes for CASRVHGLGNYGYTF.

This sequence joins TRBV7-2 and TRBJ2-1, with a weak D call TRBD1 (6 bases). This CDR3 comprises 13 residues. V was pared by 5 bases and J by 9 bases, with 14 bases between. Germline V lookup: CDR1 SGHTA, CDR2 FQGNSA. The CDR3, as DNA: TGTGCCAGCAGCATTGGTAGGGGGACTGAGCAGTTCTTC. Protein product: CASSIGRGTEQFF.

The chain employs TRBV7-7 and TRBJ2-3, with D perhaps assigned TRBD1 or TRBD2 (7 bases each). V was cut by 6 bases and J by 5 bases, with 15 bases left in between. The CDR3 spans 14 residues. CDR1 and CDR2 from the germline V gene are SSHAT and FNYEAQ (reference sequence). CDR3 protein: CASSPQGGKDTQYF. CDR3 DNA sequence: TGTGCCAGCAGTCCTCAGGGGGGGAAAGATACGCAGTATTTT.

The chain couples TRBV27 to TRBJ1-1, with D perhaps TRBD1 (5 bases). The CDR3 is made up of 16 amino acids. Germline V gene sequence: CDR1 MNHEY, CDR2 SMNVEV (reference sequence). V was trimmed by 6 bases and J by 0 bases, leaving 17 bases between them. The CDR3 is CASSRGSWGMNTEAFF. CDR3 sequence (DNA): TGTGCCAGCAGCCGGGGGTCGTGGGGCATGAACACTGAAGCTTTCTTT.

The CDR3 sequence: CSAGVETQYF. The CDR3 bases are TGCAGTGCGGGGGTTGAGACCCAGTACTTC. The chain combines TRBV20-1 with TRBJ2-5, with D tentatively TRBD1 or TRBD2 (5 bases each). Germline loops: CDR1 DFQATT, CDR2 SNEGSKA (reference sequence). The CDR3 totals 10 residues. Trimming shortened V by 6 bases and J by 5 bases, and 7 bases separated the two germline ends.

The chain is built from TRBV10-2 and TRBJ1-2, with a weak D call TRBD1 (6 bases). The CDR3 length is 15 residues. Trimming removed 6 bases at V and 1 base at J, with 15 bases between. Germline CDR1 WSHSY, CDR2 SAAADI. In DNA form, the CDR3 reads TGCGCCAGCAGCCTGGGGGGCCAAATTAACTATGGCTACACCTTC. This codes for CASSLGGQINYGYTF.

The V call is TRBV11-3, the J call TRBJ2-3, with D uncertain. This CDR3 comprises 13 residues. Germline CDR1 is SGHNT and CDR2 is YENEEA. The V gene lost 1 base and the J gene lost 2 bases, with 4 bases spanning the gap. The CDR3 region has the DNA TGTGCCAGCAGCTTAGGTGACACAGATACGCAGTATTTT. Protein: CASSLGDTDTQYF. The full variable domain, rest sourced from reference TRBV11-3 and TRBJ2-3, is EAGVVQSPRYKIIEKKQPVAFWCNPISGHNTLYWYLQNLGQGPELLIRYENEEAVDDSQLPKDRFSAERLKGVDSTLKIQPAELGDSAVYLCASSLGDTDTQYFGPGTRLTVL.

This clone occurred a few times. CDR3 in amino acids: CASSGNRGVGSPLHF. CDR3 DNA: TGTGCCAGCAGCGGTAACAGGGGCGTTGGCTCACCCCTCCACTTT. The chain uses TRBV9 and TRBJ1-6, with 7 positions matching TRBD1. CDR1 and CDR2 from the germline V gene are SGDLS and YYNGEE. The CDR3 runs 15 residues. V gave up 3 bases and J gave up 10 bases; unmatched junction bases: 10.

V and J are TRBV18 and TRBJ1-3; TRBD1 aligns across 7 bases. CDR1 and CDR2 from the germline V gene are KGHSH and LQKENI. The CDR3 consists of 17 residues. Germline trimming cut 3 bases from V and 0 bases from J; bases unmatched to any gene: 8. The CDR3 sequence: CASSPSPAGGSGNTIYF. The CDR3, as DNA: TGTGCCAGCTCACCCTCCCCGGCAGGGGGCTCTGGAAACACCATATATTTT. The full variable domain, completed using reference TRBV18 and TRBJ1-3, is NAGVMQNPRHLVRRRGQEARLRCSPMKGHSHVYWYRQLPEEGLKFMVYLQKENIIDESGMPKERFSAEFPKEGPSILRIQQVVRGDSAAYFCASSPSPAGGSGNTIYFGEGSWLTVV.

CDR3 in DNA: TGTGCCAGCAGCCAAAGGCTAGCGGGGGGCACAGATACGCAGTATTTT. It yields the protein CASSQRLAGGTDTQYF. The chain carries TRBV4-2 and TRBJ2-3; TRBD2 matches 10 bases. Trimming cost V 2 bases and J 1 base; bases outside gene matches: 3. The CDR3 runs to 16 residues. Germline CDR1 and CDR2: LGHNA and YNFKEQ.

A few counts support this clone. This chain uses TRBV6-1 with TRBJ1-2; D call uncertain. The length of the CDR3 is 15 residues. The ends were cut back, 2 bases at V and 1 base at J, with 11 bases in the middle. Germline CDR1 MNHNS, CDR2 SASEGT. The CDR3 DNA reads as TGTGCCAGCAGTGAATCGGTAGGACGTAACTATGGCTACACCTTC. This codes for CASSESVGRNYGYTF.

The V gene is TRBV27, the J gene TRBJ2-7; a possible D gene is TRBD1 (6 bases). Trimming cost V 5 bases and J 5 bases, with 16 bases left between them. Germline CDR1 is MNHEY and CDR2 is SMNVEV (reference sequence). This CDR3 is built from 14 residues. The CDR3: CASSKRQVPHEQYF. The CDR3 DNA reads TGTGCCAGCAGTAAGCGACAGGTCCCCCACGAGCAGTACTTC.

V is TRBV7-6 and J is TRBJ1-4; D is possibly TRBD1 (6 bases). Germline V gene sequence: CDR1 SGHVS, CDR2 FNYEAQ. Trimming took 7 bases from V and 0 from J, leaving 9 bases between them. The CDR3 totals 14 residues. The CDR3 DNA reads as TGTGCCAGCACCAGACAGGCAACTAATGAAAAACTGTTTTTT. Protein: CASTRQATNEKLFF.

This chain joins TRBV10-1 and TRBJ1-5; D is ambiguous. The CDR3 sequence is 16 residues long. CDR1 is WNHNN, CDR2 SYGVQD, per germline (reference sequence). Trimming cost V 8 bases and J 7 bases, with 24 bases left between them. In nucleotides, the CDR3 is TGCGCCAGCCTTCAATCAATTTATAGGGTAGGACAGCCCCAGCATTTT. Amino acid sequence: CASLQSIYRVGQPQHF.